The 20 T cell receptor beta chains below all came from one sample that was sequenced in a study of blood T cell repertoires in COVID-19. Using immunoSEQ multiplex PCR, the repertoire was profiled, and TCRdb retains in-frame clones only, with some absent. This sample has about 48,000 clones, with roughly 86% found just once. Sequenced input: PBMCs or T cells enriched from blood (not recorded which). The receptors shown here come from a woman in her forties or fifties who had recovered from COVID-19.

V is TRBV5-5 and J is TRBJ2-7, with D possibly TRBD2 on 5 matching bases. This CDR3 comprises 13 residues. Trimming took 4 bases from V and 2 from J, leaving 10 bases between them. Germline V lookup: CDR1 SGHKS, CDR2 YYEKEE (reference sequence). The CDR3 reads CASSPLGAYEQYF. CDR3 nucleotides: TGTGCCAGCAGCCCCCTCGGGGCCTACGAGCAGTACTTC.

The count of this clone is one. V and J are TRBV4-2 and TRBJ2-1; 8 nucleotides align to TRBD2. Germline assignment: CDR1 LGHNA and CDR2 YNFKEQ. The CDR3 is 15 residues long. V lost 1 base, J lost 9 bases, and 8 bases stayed unmatched. DNA for the CDR3: TGTGCCAGCAGCCAAGTCCAGCGGGAGAATGGTGAGCAGTTCTTC. Protein: CASSQVQRENGEQFF.

The chain has TRBV7-9 and TRBJ1-2; TRBD1 might be the D (5 bases). The ends were cut back, 5 bases at V and 1 base at J, with 8 bases in the middle. Germline V gene lookup returns CDR1 SEHNR and CDR2 FQNEAQ (reference sequence). The CDR3 contains 13 residues. The DNA for the CDR3 is TGTGCCAGCAGCAGACAGCTTAACTATGGCTACACCTTC. Protein sequence: CASSRQLNYGYTF.

In regard to this clone: The sample holds other DNA sequences that translate to the same CDR3. The rearrangement joins TRBV6-5 to TRBJ1-2, with D unclear. The V end lost 0 bases, the J end lost 4 bases, and 6 bases lay between the germline ends. The CDR3 covers 13 residues. Germline CDR1 MNHEY, CDR2 SVGAGI. The CDR3 is CASSYSGSYGYTF. The DNA for the CDR3 is TGTGCCAGCAGTTACTCGGGCAGCTATGGCTACACCTTC.

The chain carries TRBV7-2 and TRBJ2-3, with 14 bases identical to TRBD2. Germline V CDR1 and CDR2: SGHTA, FQGNSA. V lost 4 bases, J lost 3 bases, and 9 bases stayed unmatched. The CDR3 spans 18 residues. In DNA, the CDR3 is TGTGCCAGCAGCTCCGGGACTAGCGGGAGCTGGTTAACAGATACGCAGTATTTT. Protein product: CASSSGTSGSWLTDTQYF.

V and J are TRBV2 and TRBJ2-7, with a weak D call TRBD2 (6 bases). Germline loops: CDR1 SNHLY, CDR2 FYNNEI. The CDR3 spans 13 residues. Trimming removed 11 bases from V and 5 bases from J, with 19 bases in between. The CDR3 DNA reads TGTGCCGGAGACGGAGGGCCGAGCGACGAGCAGTACTTC. Protein: CAGDGGPSDEQYF.

This rearrangement joins TRBV6-5 to TRBJ2-3; 7 bases fit TRBD2. The CDR3 has 14 amino acids. Germline values: CDR1 MNHEY, CDR2 SVGAGI. Trimming removed 2 bases from V and 2 bases from J; junction bases left unmatched: 1. DNA for the CDR3: TGTGCCAGCAGTTACCTAGCGGACACAGATACGCAGTATTTT. Translating it yields CASSYLADTDTQYF.

The chain combines TRBV27 with TRBJ1-2; D not certain. The CDR3 runs to 12 residues. Trimming left V 4 bases short and J 7 bases short, with 10 bases between. The germline V gene encodes CDR1 MNHEY and CDR2 SMNVEV (reference sequence). The CDR3: CASSSPVGGYTF. DNA of the CDR3: TGTGCCAGCAGTTCCCCCGTCGGTGGCTACACCTTC.

The rearrangement uses TRBV2 and TRBJ2-1; 9 bases line up with TRBD1. With 7 bases clipped from V and 7 bases from J, the junction kept 2 bases outside the gene matches. In germline, CDR1 is SNHLY, CDR2 FYNNEI. The CDR3 spans 12 residues. Here the CDR3 reads CASKTGGNEQFF. CDR3 in DNA: TGTGCCAGCAAGACAGGGGGAAATGAGCAGTTCTTC.

The chain carries TRBV5-5 and TRBJ1-1; the D gene is possibly TRBD1 (5 bases). Trimming stripped 0 bases from V and 0 bases from J, with 18 bases between. There are 18 residues in the CDR3. Germline CDR1 SGHKS, CDR2 YYEKEE (reference sequence). The CDR3 spells CASSLDRGLTYMNTEAFF. DNA of the CDR3: TGTGCCAGCAGCTTGGATAGGGGTCTAACTTATATGAACACTGAAGCTTTCTTT.

This clone turned up a few times. This chain's CDR3 is CATSDLDTEAFF. CDR3 sequence (DNA): TGTGCCACCAGTGATCTTGACACTGAAGCTTTCTTT. The V and J genes are TRBV24-1 and TRBJ1-1; no reliable D call. The CDR3 is made up of 12 amino acids. The germline CDR1 and CDR2 sequences are KGHDR and SFDVKD. V lost 3 bases and J 3 bases, leaving 4 bases between the germline ends.

The chain links TRBV19 to TRBJ2-7; 14 nucleotides agree with TRBD2. Unmatched junction bases numbered 1, after V lost 4 bases and J lost 2 bases. This CDR3 contains 15 residues. Germline loops: CDR1 LNHDA, CDR2 SQIVND (reference sequence). Written as DNA, the CDR3 is TGTGCCAGTAGTACGGGACTAGCGGGAGCCTACGAGCAGTACTTC. Its protein product is CASSTGLAGAYEQYF.

J is TRBJ2-1 and V is TRBV4-3, with 10 bases fitting TRBD1. Trimming at V came to 1 base and at J to 3 bases, leaving 12 bases not matched to a gene. The CDR3 has 19 residues. Germline CDR1 and CDR2: LGHNA and YSLEER. As DNA, the CDR3 is TGCGCCAGCAGCCAAGGCCCGGGACAGGGGATCCCCTACTACAATGAGCAGTTCTTC. Amino acid sequence: CASSQGPGQGIPYYNEQFF.

The chain employs TRBV6-2 or TRBV6-3 and TRBJ2-5, with 14 bases matching TRBD2. The CDR3 covers 15 residues. Losses at the gene ends were 4 bases for V and 3 bases for J; bases not matched to a gene: 1. In germline, CDR1 is MNHEY, CDR2 SVGEGT. The CDR3 DNA sequence: TGTGCCAGCAGTTCGGGACTAGCGGGAGAAGAGACCCAGTACTTC. This translates into CASSSGLAGEETQYF.

The chain carries TRBV2 and TRBJ2-1; TRBD2 matches at 9 bases. The CDR3 sequence is 18 residues long. V gave up 2 bases and J gave up 7 bases; unmatched junction bases: 15. In germline, CDR1 is SNHLY, CDR2 FYNNEI. CDR3 amino acids: CASSELFAGGGALNEQFF. The CDR3 DNA is TGTGCCAGCAGTGAATTATTCGCGGGAGGGGGGGCGCTGAATGAGCAGTTCTTC.

J is TRBJ2-5 and V is TRBV4-2; 9 nucleotides agree with TRBD2. The CDR3 covers 18 residues. CDR1 is LGHNA and CDR2 is YNFKEQ in the germline V gene. Losses at the gene ends were 0 bases for V and 0 bases for J; bases not matched to a gene: 8. This CDR3 reads CASSQEAPSGANQETQYF. The CDR3 DNA reads TGTGCCAGCAGCCAAGAAGCCCCTAGCGGGGCCAACCAAGAGACCCAGTACTTC.

V and J are TRBV27 and TRBJ2-7; D is perhaps TRBD2 (5 bases). V lost 6 bases, J lost 3 bases, and 15 bases lay in between. There are 14 residues in the CDR3. CDR1 and CDR2 from the germline V gene are MNHEY and SMNVEV (reference sequence). CDR3 in DNA: TGTGCCAGCAGACCCCGGTTAGAGGGCTACGAGCAGTACTTC. Translated: CASRPRLEGYEQYF.

This sequence joins TRBV28 and TRBJ2-4, with D tentatively TRBD1 (6 bases). The V end was cut by 6 bases, the J end by 8 bases, with 23 bases between. The germline CDR1 and CDR2 sequences are MDHEN and SYDVKM. The CDR3 is 16 residues long. In DNA, the CDR3 is TGTGCCAGCAGCCCAACTAGGGGGACCTTCGGGGACATTCAGTACTTC. Amino acids: CASSPTRGTFGDIQYF.

V gene TRBV6-5 combines with J gene TRBJ1-3; TRBD1 aligns across 8 bases. Germline V gives CDR1 MNHEY, CDR2 SVGAGI. Losses at the gene ends were 2 bases for V and 5 bases for J; bases not matched to a gene: 5. This CDR3 comprises 15 residues. CDR3 in DNA: TGTGCCAGCAGTTACGACAGGGGCTTTCGAAACACCATATATTTT. This gives the protein CASSYDRGFRNTIYF.

This chain connects TRBV18 to TRBJ2-5, with TRBD2 identical over 10 bases. Germline V lookup: CDR1 KGHSH, CDR2 LQKENI. V shed 3 bases and J 1 base; nucleotides not matched to a gene: 2. The CDR3 extends over 15 amino acids. As DNA, the CDR3 is TGTGCCAGCTCACCCCTAGCGGGAGCCCAAGAGACCCAGTACTTC. It codes for CASSPLAGAQETQYF.